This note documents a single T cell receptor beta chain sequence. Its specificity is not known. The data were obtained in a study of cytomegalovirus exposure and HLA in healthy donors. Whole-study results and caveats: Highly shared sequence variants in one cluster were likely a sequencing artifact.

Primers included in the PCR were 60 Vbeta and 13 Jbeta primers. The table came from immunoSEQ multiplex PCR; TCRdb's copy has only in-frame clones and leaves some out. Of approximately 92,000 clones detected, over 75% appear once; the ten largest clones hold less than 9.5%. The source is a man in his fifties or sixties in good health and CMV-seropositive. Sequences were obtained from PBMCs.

CDR3: CASSVAGDETQYF. In DNA, the CDR3 is TGTGCCAGCAGCGTAGCGGGAGATGAGACCCAGTACTTC. The chain uses TRBV9 and TRBJ2-5; TRBD2 is a possible D gene (6 bases). CDR1 and CDR2 (germline): SGDLS, YYNGEE. Deletions cut 0 bases from V and 5 bases from J, with 8 bases between. The CDR3 loop spans 13 amino acids.